This T cell receptor (beta chain) was identified in a study of cytomegalovirus exposure and HLA in healthy donors. Study-level findings and limits: Roughly uniform sequencing depth across donors was assumed, possibly incorrectly. Equally common other TCR beta chains were less clonally expanded than HLA-associated ones, a later analysis found. Altogether, 160 or so TCR beta chains were recorded as cytomegalovirus-associated.

Comments on this clone: The antigen remains unidentified.

Germline CDR1 reads SGDLS; CDR2 reads YYNGEE. Trimming at V came to 6 bases and at J to 2 bases, leaving 11 bases not matched to a gene. This CDR3 contains 16 residues. The PCR contained 60 Vbeta and 13 Jbeta primers. Only in-frame clones appear in the TCRdb table, and some are missing; sequencing was by immunoSEQ multiplex PCR. The sample includes 95,000 to 150,000 clones, roughly 15% of them seen just once. The V and J genes are TRBV9 and TRBJ2-3, with 8 positions matching TRBD2. The receptor was isolated from a young woman in good health and CMV-seronegative. Sequencing used PBMCs. CDR3 region: CASTYGSGSYTDTQYF. CDR3 DNA: TGTGCCAGCACGTACGGAAGCGGGAGCTACACAGATACGCAGTATTTT.